This TCR beta chain emerged from a study of OX40 agonist ivuxolimab in advanced cancers. Generated by immunoSEQ multiplex PCR, the TCRdb table keeps only in-frame clones and is missing some. The sample carries almost 85,000 clones, about 82% recorded once. Per germline, CDR1 SGHRS and CDR2 YFSETQ. The CDR3 covers 14 residues. The junction had 6 bases not matched to a gene; V was cut back by 1 base and J by 8 bases. The chain is built from TRBV5-1 and TRBJ2-1; TRBD2 matches 7 bases. The sequencing here drew on CD4+ or CD8+ T cells sorted from blood, taken in a trial of the OX40 agonist ivuxolimab. The TCR originated in an adult with an advanced solid tumor such as melanoma, head and neck, liver or kidney cancer. The CDR3 reads CASSLLTSRYEQFF. CDR3 nucleotides: TGCGCCAGCAGCTTGCTGACTAGCAGGTATGAGCAGTTCTTC.